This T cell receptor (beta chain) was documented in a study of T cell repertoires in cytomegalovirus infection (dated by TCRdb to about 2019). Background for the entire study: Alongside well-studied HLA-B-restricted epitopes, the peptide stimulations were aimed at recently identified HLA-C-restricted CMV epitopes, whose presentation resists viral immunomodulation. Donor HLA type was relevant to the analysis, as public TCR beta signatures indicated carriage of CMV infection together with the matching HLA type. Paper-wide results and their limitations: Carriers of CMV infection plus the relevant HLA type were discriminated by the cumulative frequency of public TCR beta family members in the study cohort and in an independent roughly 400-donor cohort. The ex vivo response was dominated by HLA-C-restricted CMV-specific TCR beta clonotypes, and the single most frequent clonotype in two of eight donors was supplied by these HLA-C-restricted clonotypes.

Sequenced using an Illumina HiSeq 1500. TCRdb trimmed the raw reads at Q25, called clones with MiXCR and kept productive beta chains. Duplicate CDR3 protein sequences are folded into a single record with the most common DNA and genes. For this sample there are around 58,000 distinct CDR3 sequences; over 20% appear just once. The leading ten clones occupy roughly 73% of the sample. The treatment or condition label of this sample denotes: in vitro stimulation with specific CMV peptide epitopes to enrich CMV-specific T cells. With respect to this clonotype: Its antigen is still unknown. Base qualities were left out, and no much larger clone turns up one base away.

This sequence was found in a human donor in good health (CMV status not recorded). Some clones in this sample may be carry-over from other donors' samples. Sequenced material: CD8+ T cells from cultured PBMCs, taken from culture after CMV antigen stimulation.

The CDR3 sequence is CASSFRGGGNNEQFF. The sequenced DNA: TGTGCCAGCAGCTTCAGGGGCGGGGGGAACAATGAGCAGTTCTTC. The chain employs TRBV7-6 and TRBJ2-1; a stretch of 8 junction bases matches TRBD2. The CDR3 has 15 amino acids, counting the end cysteine and phenylalanine. The only DNA kept is the CDR3, 45 bases in frame from the first base. The germline V and J ends show losses of 3 bases and 5 bases respectively, and no gene match explains 6 bases of the junction. From a lookup of the germline V gene, CDR1 and CDR2 are SGHVS and FNYEAQ.